This TCR beta chain is drawn from a study of CD8 T cells in ankylosing spondylitis. Findings and limits, study-wide: Matched ankylosing spondylitis synovial fluid reportedly contained a significantly enriched population of disease-linked clones. Apparently characteristic of ankylosing spondylitis blood was a TCR beta motif (about 8 highly homologous variants).

Construction of TCR beta libraries was performed using quantitative 5'-RACE with molecular barcodes. Each CDR3 protein gets one entry after TCRdb re-called the 5' RACE reads with MiXCR. In the table there are 350,000 to 450,000 distinct CDR3 sequences, 25% to 30% of which are singletons. The CDR3 consists of 16 residues. The ends were cut back, 6 bases at V and 0 bases at J, with 16 bases in the middle. Germline CDR1 MNHEY, CDR2 SMNVEV (reference sequence). Comment on this clonotype: Its cognate antigen is unknown.

The J gene is TRBJ2-3, the V gene TRBV27; D is unclear. The sample consisted of blood, either unsorted or a sorted T cell fraction (not recorded which). The source is a male donor with ankylosing spondylitis. The CDR3 coding sequence is TGTGCCAGCAGCCGGCCCGGGTTTGGGAGCACAGATACGCAGTATTTT. This gives the protein CASSRPGFGSTDTQYF.